This T cell receptor (beta chain) was obtained from a study of blood T cell repertoires in COVID-19. The germline V and J ends were trimmed by 2 bases and 0 bases, with 8 bases remaining between them. The CDR3 is 14 residues long. Germline V gene lookup returns CDR1 MDHEN and CDR2 SYDVKM. Original handling: Nucleated cell counts were estimated from reference gene primer amplification. The data were produced by immunoSEQ multiplex PCR, yet TCRdb's version contains in-frame clones alone and is incomplete. That table supplies the V and J calls and clone size; D and trimming were determined from the DNA. This table has 80,000 to 100,000 clones, about 82% appearing once.

Sequencing was carried out using peripheral blood. The TCR originated in an older woman in a cohort sampled during active or convalescent COVID-19. V is TRBV28 and J is TRBJ2-7; D unclear. The CDR3, as DNA: TGTGCCAGCAGTTTACCCAGGCACTCCTACGAGCAGTACTTC. Translating gives CASSLPRHSYEQYF.